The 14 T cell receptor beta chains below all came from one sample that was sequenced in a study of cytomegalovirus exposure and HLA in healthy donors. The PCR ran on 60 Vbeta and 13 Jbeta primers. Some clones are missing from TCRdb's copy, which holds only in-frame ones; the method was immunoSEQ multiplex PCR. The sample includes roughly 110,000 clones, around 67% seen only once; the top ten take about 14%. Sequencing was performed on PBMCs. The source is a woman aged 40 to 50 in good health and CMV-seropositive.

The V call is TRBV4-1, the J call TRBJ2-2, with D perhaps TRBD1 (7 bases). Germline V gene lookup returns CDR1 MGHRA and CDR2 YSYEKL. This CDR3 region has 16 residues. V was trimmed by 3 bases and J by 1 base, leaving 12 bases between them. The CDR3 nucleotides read TGCGCCAGCAGCCACGGAGGGGGCTTGAACACCGGGGAGCTGTTTTTT. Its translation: CASSHGGGLNTGELFF.

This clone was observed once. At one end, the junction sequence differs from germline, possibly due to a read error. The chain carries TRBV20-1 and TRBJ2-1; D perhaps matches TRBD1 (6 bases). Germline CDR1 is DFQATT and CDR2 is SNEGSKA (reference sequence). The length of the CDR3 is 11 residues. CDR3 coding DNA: TGCAGTACACAGGGTTACAATGAGCAATTCTTC. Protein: CSTQGYNEQFF.

The CDR3 sequence: CASSLQAEQFF. The CDR3 coding sequence is TGTGCCAGCAGTCTTCAAGCTGAGCAGTTCTTC. The gene calls are TRBV25-1 and TRBJ2-1; D call uncertain. The germline V gene has CDR1 MGHDK and CDR2 SYGVNS. The V end lost 5 bases, the J end lost 9 bases, and 8 bases lay between the germline ends. The CDR3 spans 11 residues.

DNA of the CDR3: TGCGCCAGCAGCCACCGAGGAGGGACAGGGAAGACTGAAGCTTTCTTT. Its protein is CASSHRGGTGKTEAFF. The V and J genes are TRBV4-1 and TRBJ1-1; 9 bases line up with TRBD1. Germline loops: CDR1 MGHRA, CDR2 YSYEKL. The CDR3 has 16 amino acids. V lost 3 bases to trimming and J lost 5 bases; unmatched junction nucleotides: 10.

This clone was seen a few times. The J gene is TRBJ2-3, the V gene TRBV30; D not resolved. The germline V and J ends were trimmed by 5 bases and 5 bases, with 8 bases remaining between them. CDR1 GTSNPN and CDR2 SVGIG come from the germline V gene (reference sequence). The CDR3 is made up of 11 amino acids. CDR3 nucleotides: TGTGCCTGGGGGTCAGGAGATACGCAGTATTTT. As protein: CAWGSGDTQYF.

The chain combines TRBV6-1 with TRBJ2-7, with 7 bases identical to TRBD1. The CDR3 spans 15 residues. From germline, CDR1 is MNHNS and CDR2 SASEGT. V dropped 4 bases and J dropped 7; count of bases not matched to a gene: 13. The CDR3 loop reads CASSGPNRGTGEQYF. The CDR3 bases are TGTGCCAGCAGTGGTCCTAACAGGGGTACGGGGGAGCAGTACTTC.

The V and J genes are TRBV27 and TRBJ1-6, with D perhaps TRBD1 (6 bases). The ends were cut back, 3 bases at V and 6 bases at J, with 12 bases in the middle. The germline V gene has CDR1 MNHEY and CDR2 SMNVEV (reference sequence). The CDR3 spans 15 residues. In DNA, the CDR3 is TGTGCCAGCAGTTTTCAGGCAGGGGTTAATTCACCCCTCCACTTT. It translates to CASSFQAGVNSPLHF.

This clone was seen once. CDR3 residues: CASSQALDRVVSGANVLTF. CDR3 coding DNA: TGCGCCAGCAGCCAAGCGCTGGACAGAGTTGTCTCTGGGGCCAACGTCCTGACTTTC. The chain recombines TRBV4-1 with TRBJ2-6; D might be TRBD1 (6 bases). Germline values: CDR1 MGHRA, CDR2 YSYEKL. V was cut by 1 base and J by 0 bases, with 16 bases left in between. The CDR3 length is 19 residues.

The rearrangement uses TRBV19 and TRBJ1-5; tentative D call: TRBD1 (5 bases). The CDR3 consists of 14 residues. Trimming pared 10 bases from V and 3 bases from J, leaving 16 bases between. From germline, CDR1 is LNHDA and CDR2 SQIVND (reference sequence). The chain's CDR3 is CATERGGTNQPQHF. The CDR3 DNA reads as TGTGCCACCGAACGGGGAGGGACCAATCAGCCCCAGCATTTT.

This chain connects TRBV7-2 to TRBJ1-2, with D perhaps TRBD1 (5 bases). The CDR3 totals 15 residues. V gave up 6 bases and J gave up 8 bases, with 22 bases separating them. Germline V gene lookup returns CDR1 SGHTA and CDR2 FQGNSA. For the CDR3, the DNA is TGTGCCAGCAGGATAGGGGCAGGGAAGCTAGGAGGCTACACCTTC. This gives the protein CASRIGAGKLGGYTF.

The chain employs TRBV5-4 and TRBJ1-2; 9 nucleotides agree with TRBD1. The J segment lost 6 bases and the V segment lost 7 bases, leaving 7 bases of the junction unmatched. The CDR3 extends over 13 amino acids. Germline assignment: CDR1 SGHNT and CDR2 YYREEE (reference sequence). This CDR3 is CASGQGTANGYTF. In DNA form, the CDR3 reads TGTGCCAGCGGACAGGGGACAGCAAATGGCTACACCTTC.

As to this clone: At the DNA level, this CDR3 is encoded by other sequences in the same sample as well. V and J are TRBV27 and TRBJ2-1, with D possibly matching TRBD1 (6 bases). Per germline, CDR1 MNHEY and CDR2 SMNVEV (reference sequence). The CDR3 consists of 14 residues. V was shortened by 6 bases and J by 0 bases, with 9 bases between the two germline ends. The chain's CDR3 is CASSQGSSYNEQFF. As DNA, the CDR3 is TGTGCCAGCAGCCAGGGGAGCTCCTACAATGAGCAGTTCTTC.

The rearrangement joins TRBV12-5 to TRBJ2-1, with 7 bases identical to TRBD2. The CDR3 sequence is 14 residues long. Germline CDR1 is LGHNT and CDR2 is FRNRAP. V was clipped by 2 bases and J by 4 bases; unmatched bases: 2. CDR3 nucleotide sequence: TGTGCTAGTGGTTTGTTGGGGGGGTACAATGAGCAGTTCTTC. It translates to CASGLLGGYNEQFF.

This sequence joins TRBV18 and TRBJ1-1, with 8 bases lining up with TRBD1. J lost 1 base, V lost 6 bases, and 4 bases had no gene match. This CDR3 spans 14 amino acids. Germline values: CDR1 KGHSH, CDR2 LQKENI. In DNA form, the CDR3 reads TGTGCCAGCTCGCAGGGACAGGCGAACACTGAAGCTTTCTTT. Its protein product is CASSQGQANTEAFF.